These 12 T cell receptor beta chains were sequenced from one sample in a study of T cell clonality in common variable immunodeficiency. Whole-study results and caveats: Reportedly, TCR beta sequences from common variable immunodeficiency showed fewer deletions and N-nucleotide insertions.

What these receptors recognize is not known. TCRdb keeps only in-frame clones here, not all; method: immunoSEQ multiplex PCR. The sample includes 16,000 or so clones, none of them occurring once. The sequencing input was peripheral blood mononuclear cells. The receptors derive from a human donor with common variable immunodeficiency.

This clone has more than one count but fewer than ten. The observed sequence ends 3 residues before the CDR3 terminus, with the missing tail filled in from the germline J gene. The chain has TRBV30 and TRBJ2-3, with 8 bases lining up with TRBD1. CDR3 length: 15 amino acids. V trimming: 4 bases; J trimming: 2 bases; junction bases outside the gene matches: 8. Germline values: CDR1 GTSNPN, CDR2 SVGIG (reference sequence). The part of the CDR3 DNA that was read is TGTGCCTGGACCCTCGGACAGGGTGCCACAGATACG. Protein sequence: CAWTLGQGATDT. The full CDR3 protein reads CAWTLGQGATDTQYF.

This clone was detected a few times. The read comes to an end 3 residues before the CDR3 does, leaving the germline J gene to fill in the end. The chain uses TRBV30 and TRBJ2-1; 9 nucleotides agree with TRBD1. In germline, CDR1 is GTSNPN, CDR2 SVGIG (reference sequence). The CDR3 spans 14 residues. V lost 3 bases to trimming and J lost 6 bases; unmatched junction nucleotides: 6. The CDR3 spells CAWRWTGAGNEQFF. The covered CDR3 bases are TGTGCCTGGAGATGGACAGGGGCAGGCAATGAG. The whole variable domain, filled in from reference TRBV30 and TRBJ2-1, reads SQTIHQWPATLVQPVGSPLSLECTVEGTSNPNLYWYRQAAGRGLQLLFYSVGIGQISSEVPQNLSASRPQDRQFILSSKKLLLSDSGFYLCAWRWTGAGNEQFFGPGTRLTVL.

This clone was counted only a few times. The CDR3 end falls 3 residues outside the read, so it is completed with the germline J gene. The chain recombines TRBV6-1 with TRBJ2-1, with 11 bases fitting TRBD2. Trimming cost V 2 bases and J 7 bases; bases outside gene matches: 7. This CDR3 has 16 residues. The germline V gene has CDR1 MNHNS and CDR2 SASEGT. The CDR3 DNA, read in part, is TGTGCCAGCAGTGAACGGTTAGCGGGGGGGCGGAATGAG. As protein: CASSERLAGGRNE. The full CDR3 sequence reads CASSERLAGGRNEQFF.

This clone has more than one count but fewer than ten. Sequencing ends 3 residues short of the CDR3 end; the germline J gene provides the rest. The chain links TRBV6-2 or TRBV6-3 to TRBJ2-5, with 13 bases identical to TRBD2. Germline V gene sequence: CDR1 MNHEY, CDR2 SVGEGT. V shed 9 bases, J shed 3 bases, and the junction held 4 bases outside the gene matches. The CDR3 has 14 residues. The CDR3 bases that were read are TGTGCCAGTAGGACTAGCGGGGGCAAAGAGACC. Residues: CASRTSGGKET. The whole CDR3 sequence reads CASRTSGGKETQYF.

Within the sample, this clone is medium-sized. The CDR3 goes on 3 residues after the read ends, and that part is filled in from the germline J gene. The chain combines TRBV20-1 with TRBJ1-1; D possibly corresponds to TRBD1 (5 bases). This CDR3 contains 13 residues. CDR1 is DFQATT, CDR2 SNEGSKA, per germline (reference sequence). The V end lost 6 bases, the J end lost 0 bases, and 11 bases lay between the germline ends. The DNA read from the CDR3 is TGCAGTGCCTACAGGACCATGAACACTGAA. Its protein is CSAYRTMNTE. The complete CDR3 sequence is CSAYRTMNTEAFF.

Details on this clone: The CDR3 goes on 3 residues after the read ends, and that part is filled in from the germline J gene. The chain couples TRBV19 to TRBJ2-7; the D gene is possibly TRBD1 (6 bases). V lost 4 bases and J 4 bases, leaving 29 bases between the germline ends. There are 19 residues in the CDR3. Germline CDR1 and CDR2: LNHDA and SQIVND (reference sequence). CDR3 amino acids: CASSTRRGSTLTEDYEQYF. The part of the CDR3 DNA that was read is TGTGCCAGTAGTACACGCAGGGGATCTACCCTCACGGAAGATTACGAG.

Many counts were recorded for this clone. The sequenced part of the CDR3 DNA is TGTGCCAGCAGCTTAGGGGGGGGATCG. It codes for CASSLGGGS. The whole CDR3 protein reads CASSLGGGSAFF. The chain recombines TRBV11-2 with TRBJ1-1, with a possible D match to TRBD1 (5 bases). The read gets to within 3 residues of the CDR3 end, and the germline J gene fills in the rest. CDR1 is SGHAT, CDR2 FQNNGV, per germline. The CDR3 spans 12 residues.

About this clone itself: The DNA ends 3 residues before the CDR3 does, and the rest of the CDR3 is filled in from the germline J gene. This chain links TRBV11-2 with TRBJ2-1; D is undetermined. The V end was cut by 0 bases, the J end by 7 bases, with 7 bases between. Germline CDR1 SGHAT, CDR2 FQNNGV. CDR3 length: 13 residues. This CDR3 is CASSLDRGNEQFF. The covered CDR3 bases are TGTGCCAGCAGCTTAGATCGAGGTAATGAG. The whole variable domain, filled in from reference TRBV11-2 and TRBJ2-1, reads EAGVAQSPRYKIIEKRQSVAFWCNPISGHATLYWYQQILGQGPKLLIQFQNNGVVDDSQLPKDRFSAERLKGVDSTLKIQPAKLEDSAVYLCASSLDRGNEQFFGPGTRLTVL.

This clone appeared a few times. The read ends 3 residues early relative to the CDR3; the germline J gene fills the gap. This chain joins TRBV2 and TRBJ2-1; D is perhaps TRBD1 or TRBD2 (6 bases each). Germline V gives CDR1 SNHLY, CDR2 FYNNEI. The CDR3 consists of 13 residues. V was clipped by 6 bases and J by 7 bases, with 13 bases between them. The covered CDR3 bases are TGTGCCAGCAGAGGAGGGGGAACGAATGAG. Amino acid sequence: CASRGGGTNE. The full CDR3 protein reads CASRGGGTNEQFF.

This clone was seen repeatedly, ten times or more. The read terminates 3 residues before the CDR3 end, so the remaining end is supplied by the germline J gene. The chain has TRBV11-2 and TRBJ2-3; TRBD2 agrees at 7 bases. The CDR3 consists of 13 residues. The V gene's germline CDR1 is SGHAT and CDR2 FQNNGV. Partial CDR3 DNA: TGTGCCAGCTTCGGTGGGGGGGGAGGACCG. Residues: CASFGGGGGP. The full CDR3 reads CASFGGGGGPQYF.

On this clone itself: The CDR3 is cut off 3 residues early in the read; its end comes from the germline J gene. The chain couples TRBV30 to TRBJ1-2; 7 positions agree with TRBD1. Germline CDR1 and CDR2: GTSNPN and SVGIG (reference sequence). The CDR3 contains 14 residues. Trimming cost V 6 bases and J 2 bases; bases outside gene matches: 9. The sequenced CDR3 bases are TGTGCCTGCCCGGGACAGCCGAGAAACTATGGC. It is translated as CACPGQPRNYG. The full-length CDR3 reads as CACPGQPRNYGYTF.

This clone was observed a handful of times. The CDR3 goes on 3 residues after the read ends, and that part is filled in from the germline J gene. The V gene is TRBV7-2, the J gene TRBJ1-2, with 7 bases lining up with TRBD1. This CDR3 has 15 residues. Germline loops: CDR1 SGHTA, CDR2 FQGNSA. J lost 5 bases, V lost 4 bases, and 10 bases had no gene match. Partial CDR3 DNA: TGTGCCAGCAGCTCCCAAGGGGGCGCCGGGTATGGC. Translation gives CASSSQGGAGYG. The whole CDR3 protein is CASSSQGGAGYGYTF.